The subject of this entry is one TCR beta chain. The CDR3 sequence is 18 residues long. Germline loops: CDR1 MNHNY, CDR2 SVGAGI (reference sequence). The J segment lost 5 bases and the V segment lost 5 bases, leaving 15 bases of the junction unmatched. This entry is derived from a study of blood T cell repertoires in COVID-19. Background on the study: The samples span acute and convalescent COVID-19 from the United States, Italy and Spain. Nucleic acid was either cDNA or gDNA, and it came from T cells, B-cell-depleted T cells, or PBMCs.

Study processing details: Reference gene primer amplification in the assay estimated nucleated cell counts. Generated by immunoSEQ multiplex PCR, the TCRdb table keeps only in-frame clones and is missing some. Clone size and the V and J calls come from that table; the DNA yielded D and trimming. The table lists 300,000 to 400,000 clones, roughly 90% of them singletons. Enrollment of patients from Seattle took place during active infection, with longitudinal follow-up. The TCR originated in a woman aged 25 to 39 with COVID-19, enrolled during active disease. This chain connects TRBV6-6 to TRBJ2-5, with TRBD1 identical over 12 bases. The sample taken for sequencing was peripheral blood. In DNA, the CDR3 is TGTGCCAGCAGTCTCTGGACCGGGACAGGGGGCGCGGGGGAGACCCAGTACTTC. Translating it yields CASSLWTGTGGAGETQYF.